The 30 T cell receptor beta chains below all came from one sample that was sequenced in a study of tumour-infiltrating T cells in Burkitt lymphoma. Sequenced by immunoSEQ multiplex PCR; TCRdb stores in-frame clones only, minus some. The sample includes several hundred clones, around 50% of them seen just once. The sample taken for sequencing was tumor tissue. The receptors derive from a human donor with Burkitt lymphoma.

This rearrangement joins TRBV4-1 to TRBJ2-2, with D unclear. Germline loops: CDR1 MGHRA, CDR2 YSYEKL. V was clipped by 1 base and J by 3 bases, with 6 bases between them. The CDR3 consists of 14 residues. CDR3 in DNA: TGCGCCAGCAGCCAAGCACTACACACCGGGGAGCTGTTTTTT. It specifies CASSQALHTGELFF.

This clone appeared a few times. The chain combines TRBV27 with TRBJ2-3, with TRBD1 matching over 7 bases. The CDR3 contains 13 residues. Losses at the gene ends were 6 bases for V and 2 bases for J; bases not matched to a gene: 2. Looked up from germline, CDR1 is MNHEY and CDR2 is SMNVEV (reference sequence). The CDR3, as DNA: TGTGCCAGCAGGGACAGGACCACAGATACGCAGTATTTT. Translated: CASRDRTTDTQYF.

The chain employs TRBV7-6 and TRBJ1-1; D uncertain. CDR1 SGHVS and CDR2 FNYEAQ come from the germline V gene. The V end was cut by 1 base, the J end by 0 bases, with 9 bases between. The CDR3 is made up of 15 amino acids. DNA of the CDR3: TGTGCCAGCAGCTTAGGAGGAGGCATGAACACTGAAGCTTTCTTT. Its protein product is CASSLGGGMNTEAFF.

This clone occurred a few times. The rearrangement links TRBV14 to TRBJ2-1, with a possible D match to TRBD2 (5 bases). Germline values: CDR1 SGHDN, CDR2 FVKESK. Trimming took off 4 bases at V and 0 bases at J, with 13 bases between the two ends. This CDR3 is 16 amino acids long. CDR3 protein: CASSRVERSSYNEQFF. For the CDR3, the DNA is TGTGCCAGCAGCCGTGTTGAGCGGAGCTCCTACAATGAGCAGTTCTTC. Full variable domain (missing parts from reference TRBV14 and TRBJ2-1): EAGVTQFPSHSVIEKGQTVTLRCDPISGHDNLYWYRRVMGKEIKFLLHFVKESKQDESGMPNNRFLAERTGGTYSTLKVQPAELEDSGVYFCASSRVERSSYNEQFFGPGTRLTVL.

This clone came up a few times. V and J are TRBV11-2 and TRBJ1-5; D not certain. The CDR3 has 13 residues. Trimming stripped 1 base from V and 0 bases from J, with 1 base between. Germline lookup yields CDR1 SGHAT and CDR2 FQNNGV. The CDR3 reads CASSLGSNQPQHF. CDR3 DNA: TGTGCCAGCAGCTTAGGTAGCAATCAGCCCCAGCATTTT.

Details on this clone: Other DNA sequences in this sample translate to the same CDR3. The V and J genes are TRBV5-4 and TRBJ2-1, with D perhaps matching TRBD1 or TRBD2 (5 bases each). V was shortened by 0 bases and J by 1 base, with 8 bases between the two germline ends. This CDR3 region has 15 residues. The V gene's germline CDR1 is SGHNT and CDR2 YYREEE (reference sequence). This chain's CDR3 is CASSLGGSSYNEQFF. Written as DNA, the CDR3 is TGTGCCAGCAGCTTGGGGGGGAGTTCCTACAATGAGCAGTTCTTC. Drawing the rest from reference TRBV5-4 and TRBJ2-1, the complete variable domain is ETGVTQSPTHLIKTRGQQVTLRCSSQSGHNTVSWYQQALGQGPQFIFQYYREEENGRGNFPPRFSGLQFPNYSSELNVNALELDDSALYLCASSLGGSSYNEQFFGPGTRLTVL.

The V and J genes are TRBV11-2 and TRBJ2-5, with D possibly matching TRBD2 (6 bases). V shed 6 bases and J shed 1 base, with 12 bases lying between them. Germline values: CDR1 SGHAT, CDR2 FQNNGV. The CDR3 extends over 14 amino acids. The CDR3 loop is CASSSEGLQETQYF. The CDR3 nucleotides are TGTGCCAGCAGTTCTGAGGGACTCCAAGAGACCCAGTACTTC.

The rearrangement links TRBV28 to TRBJ2-7; TRBD1 agrees at 8 bases. Germline V CDR1 and CDR2: MDHEN, SYDVKM. V dropped 4 bases and J dropped 4; count of bases not matched to a gene: 6. There are 14 residues in the CDR3. The DNA of the CDR3 is TGTGCCAGCAGTTCAGCAGGGGGCGGTTACGAGCAGTACTTC. This encodes CASSSAGGGYEQYF.

This chain connects TRBV28 to TRBJ2-5; D is unclear. The germline V gene encodes CDR1 MDHEN and CDR2 SYDVKM. Trimming removed 4 bases at V and 5 bases at J, with 17 bases between. The CDR3 length is 15 residues. The CDR3: CASSSDQEPWETQYF. For the CDR3, the DNA is TGTGCCAGCAGTTCGGACCAGGAGCCGTGGGAGACCCAGTACTTC.

Only one count was recorded for this clone. The rearrangement links TRBV7-6 to TRBJ1-3; maybe TRBD1 (6 bases). Trimming cost V 3 bases and J 0 bases, with 9 bases left between them. Germline-derived CDR1 and CDR2 are SGHVS and FNYEAQ. The CDR3 runs 15 residues. The CDR3 is CASSLGGISGNTIYF. The DNA for the CDR3 is TGTGCCAGCAGCTTGGGGGGCATCTCTGGAAACACCATATATTTT.

V gene TRBV7-8 combines with J gene TRBJ1-1; D is possibly TRBD1 (6 bases). The CDR3 totals 12 residues. V lost 8 bases and J 7 bases, leaving 14 bases between the germline ends. Germline V gene sequence: CDR1 SGHVS, CDR2 FQNEAQ. This chain's CDR3 is CASWTVLGEAFF. In DNA form, the CDR3 reads TGTGCCAGCTGGACAGTCTTAGGTGAAGCTTTCTTT.

With respect to this clone: Additional DNA sequences in this sample encode the identical CDR3. V usage is TRBV11-2 and J usage is TRBJ2-5; D not certain. This CDR3 spans 14 amino acids. V was trimmed by 0 bases and J by 1 base, leaving 6 bases between them. In germline, CDR1 is SGHAT, CDR2 FQNNGV. CDR3 region: CASSLEGLQETQYF. CDR3 nucleotide sequence: TGTGCCAGCAGCTTAGAGGGTCTCCAAGAGACCCAGTACTTC.

This clone came up a few times. The V gene is TRBV6-6, the J gene TRBJ2-3; D is unclear. With 6 bases removed from V and 4 bases from J, the gap between germline ends came to 14 bases. The CDR3 sequence is 14 residues long. Germline CDR1 and CDR2: MNHNY and SVGAGI (reference sequence). CDR3 in amino acids: CASSPRTSADTQYF. The CDR3 DNA reads as TGTGCCAGCAGCCCCCGAACCAGCGCAGATACGCAGTATTTT.

The CDR3 region has the DNA TGTGCCAGCAGCTTAGACAGGGGGCAACAAGAGCAGTACTTC. This translates into CASSLDRGQQEQYF. The gene calls are TRBV7-2 and TRBJ2-7; 9 nucleotides match TRBD1. This CDR3 is 14 amino acids long. The V and J ends lost 1 base and 7 bases, in that order; junction bases with no gene match: 5. Germline V gene sequence: CDR1 SGHTA, CDR2 FQGNSA.

This clone showed up just a few times. The CDR3 loop reads CASSELHRGNEQYF. CDR3 coding DNA: TGCGCCAGCAGTGAGCTCCACAGGGGAAACGAGCAGTACTTC. The J gene is TRBJ2-7, the V gene TRBV10-1; 7 bases match TRBD1. This CDR3 contains 14 residues. Per the germline V gene, CDR1 is WNHNN and CDR2 is SYGVQD (reference sequence). The V segment lost 2 bases and the J segment 5 bases; nucleotides outside the gene matches: 6.

This chain's CDR3 is CASTEGVQETQYF. The CDR3 DNA reads as TGTGCCAGTACGGAAGGGGTCCAAGAGACCCAGTACTTC. The rearrangement joins TRBV19 to TRBJ2-5, with D maybe TRBD1 (5 bases). V was clipped by 7 bases and J by 1 base, with 10 bases between them. The CDR3 sequence is 13 residues long. Germline V gene sequence: CDR1 LNHDA, CDR2 SQIVND (reference sequence).

V and J are TRBV5-4 and TRBJ2-4; 8 nucleotides match TRBD1. The CDR3 is made up of 13 amino acids. Germline CDR1 SGHNT, CDR2 YYREEE (reference sequence). The J segment lost 7 bases and the V segment lost 3 bases, leaving 3 bases of the junction unmatched. The CDR3 protein is CASSWTGTNIQYF. The CDR3 DNA reads as TGTGCCAGCAGCTGGACAGGGACGAACATTCAGTACTTC.

The V call is TRBV5-6, the J call TRBJ1-5; maybe TRBD1 (6 bases). This CDR3 region has 13 residues. Germline V lookup: CDR1 SGHDT, CDR2 YYEEEE. Trimming shortened V by 2 bases and J by 7 bases, and 10 bases separated the two germline ends. The CDR3 DNA follows: TGTGCCAGCAGCTTAGGGGGGCGACAGCCCCAGCATTTT. This gives the protein CASSLGGRQPQHF. Full variable domain (remainder filled in from reference TRBV5-6 and TRBJ1-5): DAGVTQSPTHLIKTRGQQVTLRCSPKSGHDTVSWYQQALGQGPQFIFQYYEEEERQRGNFPDRFSGHQFPNYSSELNVNALLLGDSALYLCASSLGGRQPQHFGDGTRLSIL.

With regard to this clone: A much larger clone is a single base away; this may be a read error. V is TRBV21-1 and J is TRBJ2-2. TRBV21-1 is a recognized pseudogene. CDR3 length: 17 amino acids. The chain's CDR3 is CASKTRTEVSFTGELFF. The CDR3, as DNA: TGTGCCAGCAAGACGAGAACAGAGGTGAGCTTCACCGGGGAGCTGTTTTTT.

This rearrangement joins TRBV6-6 to TRBJ2-3, with D perhaps matching TRBD2 (5 bases). CDR3 length: 15 residues. V dropped 6 bases and J dropped 1 base, with 14 bases sitting between them. From germline, CDR1 is MNHNY and CDR2 SVGAGI (reference sequence). The CDR3 spells CASRYPSAGTDTQYF. CDR3 coding DNA: TGTGCCAGCAGATATCCTTCAGCGGGCACAGATACGCAGTATTTT.

This chain joins TRBV5-8 and TRBJ2-3; D may be TRBD2 (6 bases). The germline V gene encodes CDR1 SGHTS and CDR2 YDEGEE. Trimming took off 2 bases at V and 3 bases at J, with 10 bases between the two ends. The CDR3 spans 14 residues. This CDR3 reads CASSFGRGTDTQYF. As DNA, the CDR3 is TGTGCCAGCAGCTTTGGTCGGGGGACAGATACGCAGTATTTT.

Regarding this clone: The sample has other DNA sequences that encode this CDR3 too. The DNA for the CDR3 is TGTGCCAGCAGACTCAGCTATAGCAATCAGCCCCAGCATTTT. Amino acid sequence: CASRLSYSNQPQHF. The chain is built from TRBV6-1 and TRBJ1-5, with unresolved D. V was shortened by 6 bases and J by 0 bases, with 9 bases between the two germline ends. The CDR3 has 14 amino acids. Germline-derived CDR1 and CDR2 are MNHNS and SASEGT.

Regarding this clone: At the DNA level, this CDR3 is encoded by other sequences in the same sample as well. This rearrangement joins TRBV20-1 to TRBJ1-1; D possibly corresponds to TRBD1 (5 bases). The CDR3 has 10 residues. V lost 6 bases and J lost 7, with 9 bases in between. Germline-derived CDR1 and CDR2 are DFQATT and SNEGSKA (reference sequence). The DNA for the CDR3 is TGCAGTGCCTCGGGGGGTGAAGCTTTCTTT. Amino acid sequence: CSASGGEAFF.

On this clone itself: One end of the junction is discordant with germline, which a read error may explain. The chain has TRBV5-1 and TRBJ1-4, with D unclear. Germline V gene sequence: CDR1 SGHRS, CDR2 YFSETQ. CDR3 size: 14 residues. The CDR3, as DNA: TGTGCCAGCAGCTTGGCTGGGTCTAATGAAAAACTGTTTTTT. This codes for CASSLAGSNEKLFF.

This clone occurred a few times. The chain combines TRBV2 with TRBJ2-7; D call uncertain. V was trimmed by 1 base and J by 2 bases, leaving 9 bases between them. The CDR3 contains 14 residues. Germline values: CDR1 SNHLY, CDR2 FYNNEI. The CDR3 reads CASSEEGFAYEQYF. In DNA, the CDR3 is TGTGCCAGCAGTGAAGAGGGTTTCGCCTACGAGCAGTACTTC.

J is TRBJ1-1 and V is TRBV2; TRBD1 is a possible D gene (5 bases). CDR3 length: 15 residues. Germline loops: CDR1 SNHLY, CDR2 FYNNEI. Deletions cut 9 bases from V and 0 bases from J, with 17 bases between. CDR3 DNA: TGTGCCAGGACGGAGGACATCCTCCTGAACACTGAAGCTTTCTTT. This codes for CARTEDILLNTEAFF. Variable domain in full (rest from reference TRBV2 and TRBJ1-1): EPEVTQTPSHQVTQMGQEVILRCVPISNHLYFYWYRQILGQKVEFLVSFYNNEISEKSEIFDDQFSVERPDGSNFTLKIRSTKLEDSAMYFCARTEDILLNTEAFFGQGTRLTVV.

This clone is classed as large. The rearrangement uses TRBV4-1 and TRBJ1-2; D gene ambiguous. V gave up 0 bases and J gave up 1 base, with 6 bases separating them. Germline V gene lookup returns CDR1 MGHRA and CDR2 YSYEKL. This CDR3 is built from 14 residues. The CDR3: CASSQEANNYGYTF. In DNA form, the CDR3 reads TGCGCCAGCAGCCAAGAAGCCAATAACTATGGCTACACCTTC.

Concerning this clone itself: One end of the junction varies from germline; a read error may be responsible. The chain couples TRBV5-3 to TRBJ1-4; D not resolved. TRBV5-3 is flagged as an ORF with uncertain function. The CDR3 spans 14 residues. The CDR3 nucleotides read TGTGCCAGCAGCTTGGCTGGGTCTAATGAAAAACTGTTTTTT. Amino acids: CASSLAGSNEKLFF.

The V gene is TRBV7-9, the J gene TRBJ1-2; the D gene is possibly TRBD1 (6 bases). The CDR3 has 17 amino acids. The germline V gene encodes CDR1 SEHNR and CDR2 FQNEAQ (reference sequence). Trimming took off 0 bases at V and 1 base at J, with 15 bases between the two ends. The CDR3 region is CASSLASQGLLNYGYTF. In DNA form, the CDR3 reads TGTGCCAGCAGCTTAGCATCTCAGGGGCTCCTTAACTATGGCTACACCTTC.

The V gene is TRBV7-8, the J gene TRBJ2-3; D is possibly TRBD2 (7 bases). The CDR3 runs to 16 residues. The V gene's germline CDR1 is SGHVS and CDR2 FQNEAQ. The V and J ends lost 7 bases and 3 bases respectively, with 20 bases between them. The CDR3 is CASKKVGGLGTDTQYF. The DNA of the CDR3 is TGTGCCAGCAAAAAAGTGGGGGGGCTGGGAACAGATACGCAGTATTTT.